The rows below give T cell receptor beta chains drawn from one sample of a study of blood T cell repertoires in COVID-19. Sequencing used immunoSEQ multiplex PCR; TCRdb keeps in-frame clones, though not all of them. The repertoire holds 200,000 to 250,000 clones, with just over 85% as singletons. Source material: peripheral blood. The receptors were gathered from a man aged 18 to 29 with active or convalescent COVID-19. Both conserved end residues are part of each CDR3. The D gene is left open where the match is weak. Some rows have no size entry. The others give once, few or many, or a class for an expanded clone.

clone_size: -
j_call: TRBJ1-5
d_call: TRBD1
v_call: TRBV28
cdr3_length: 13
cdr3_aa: CASSGDRGQPQHF
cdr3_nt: TGTGCCAGCAGTGGGGACAGGGGCCAGCCCCAGCATTTT

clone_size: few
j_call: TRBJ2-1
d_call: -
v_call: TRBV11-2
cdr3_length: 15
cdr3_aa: CASSYPQQGVYEQFF
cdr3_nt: TGTGCCAGCAGCTACCCTCAACAGGGAGTCTATGAGCAGTTCTTC

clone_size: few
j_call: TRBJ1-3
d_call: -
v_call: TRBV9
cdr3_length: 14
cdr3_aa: CASSPLGGGNTIYF
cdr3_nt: TGTGCCAGCAGCCCCCTAGGAGGAGGAAACACCATATATTTT

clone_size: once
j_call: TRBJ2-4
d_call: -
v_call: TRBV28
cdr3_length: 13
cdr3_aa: CASTSGARNIQYF
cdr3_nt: TGTGCCAGCACTAGTGGCGCCCGGAACATTCAGTACTTC

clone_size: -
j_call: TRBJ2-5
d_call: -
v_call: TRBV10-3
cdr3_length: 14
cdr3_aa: CAIAEGVEAETQYF
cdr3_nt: TGTGCCATCGCTGAGGGGGTCGAGGCAGAGACCCAGTACTTC

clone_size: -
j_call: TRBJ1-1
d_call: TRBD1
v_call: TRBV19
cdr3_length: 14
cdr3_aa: CASSLPTGSTEAFF
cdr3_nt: TGTGCCAGTAGTCTACCGACAGGGAGCACTGAAGCTTTCTTT

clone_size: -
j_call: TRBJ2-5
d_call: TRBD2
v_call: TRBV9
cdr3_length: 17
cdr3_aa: CASSPGLAGGSQETQYF
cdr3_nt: TGTGCCAGCAGCCCGGGACTAGCGGGAGGCAGCCAAGAGACCCAGTACTTC

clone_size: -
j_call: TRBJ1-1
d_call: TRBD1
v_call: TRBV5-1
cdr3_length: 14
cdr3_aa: CASRRDRENTEAFF
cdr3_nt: TGCGCCAGCAGGCGGGACAGGGAGAACACTGAAGCTTTCTTT

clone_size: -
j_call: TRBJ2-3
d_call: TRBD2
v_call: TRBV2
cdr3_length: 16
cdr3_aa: CASSRQAGGGADTQYF
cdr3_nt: TGTGCCAGCAGTCGACAAGCGGGAGGGGGGGCAGATACGCAGTATTTT

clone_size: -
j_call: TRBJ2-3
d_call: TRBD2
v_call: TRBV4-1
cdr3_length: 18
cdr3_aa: CASSQEWLPSGNADTQYF
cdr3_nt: TGCGCCAGCAGCCAAGAGTGGCTTCCAAGCGGGAACGCAGATACGCAGTATTTT

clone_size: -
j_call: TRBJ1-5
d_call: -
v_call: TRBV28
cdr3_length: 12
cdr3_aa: CASKRQATLQHF
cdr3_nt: TGTGCCAGCAAACGACAGGCCACCCTCCAGCATTTT

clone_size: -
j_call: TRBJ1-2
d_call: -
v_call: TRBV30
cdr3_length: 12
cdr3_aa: CAWSSGSYGYTF
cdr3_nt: TGTGCCTGGAGTTCGGGGTCCTATGGCTACACCTTC

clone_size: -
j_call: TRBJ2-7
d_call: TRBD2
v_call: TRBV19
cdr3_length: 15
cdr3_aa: CASSMLSGRAYEQYF
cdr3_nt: TGTGCCAGTAGTATGTTAAGCGGGAGGGCCTACGAGCAGTACTTC

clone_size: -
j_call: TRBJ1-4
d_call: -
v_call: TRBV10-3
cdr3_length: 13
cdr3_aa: CASAQGPNEKLFF
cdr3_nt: TGTGCCAGCGCGCAGGGGCCTAATGAAAAACTGTTTTTT

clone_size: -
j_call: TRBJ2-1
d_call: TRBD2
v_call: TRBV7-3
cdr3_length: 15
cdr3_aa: CASSQGTSGRAEQFF
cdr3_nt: TGTGCCAGCAGCCAAGGGACTAGCGGGAGGGCCGAGCAGTTCTTC

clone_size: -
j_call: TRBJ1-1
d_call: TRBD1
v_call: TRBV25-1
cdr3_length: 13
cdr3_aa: CASGWTGPTEAFF
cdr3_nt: TGTGCCAGCGGTTGGACAGGGCCCACTGAAGCTTTCTTT

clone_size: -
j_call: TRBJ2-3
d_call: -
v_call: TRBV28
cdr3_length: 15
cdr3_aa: CASSPFGTSTDTQYF
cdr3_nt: TGTGCCAGCAGCCCGTTCGGGACTTCTACAGATACGCAGTATTTT

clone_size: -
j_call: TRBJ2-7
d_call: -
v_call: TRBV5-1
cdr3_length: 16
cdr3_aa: CASSLAGIALRDEQYF
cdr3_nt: TGCGCCAGCAGCTTGGCCGGAATAGCCCTCAGGGACGAGCAGTACTTC

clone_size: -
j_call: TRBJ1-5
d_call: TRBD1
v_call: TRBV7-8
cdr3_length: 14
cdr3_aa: CASSSGTGLQPQHF
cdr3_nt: TGTGCCAGCAGCTCCGGGACAGGGCTTCAGCCCCAGCATTTT

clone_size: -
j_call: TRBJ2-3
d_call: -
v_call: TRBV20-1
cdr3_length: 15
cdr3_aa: CSASGGRGAPDTQYF
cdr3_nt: TGCAGTGCTAGTGGCGGCAGGGGAGCCCCAGATACGCAGTATTTT

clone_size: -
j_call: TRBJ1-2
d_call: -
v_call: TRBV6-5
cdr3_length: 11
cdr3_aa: CASRRYYGYTF
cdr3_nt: TGTGCCAGCAGGCGATATTATGGCTACACCTTC

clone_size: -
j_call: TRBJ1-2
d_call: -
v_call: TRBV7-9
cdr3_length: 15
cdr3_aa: CASSLGTAANYGYTF
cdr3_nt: TGTGCCAGCAGCTTAGGGACAGCAGCAAACTATGGCTACACCTTC

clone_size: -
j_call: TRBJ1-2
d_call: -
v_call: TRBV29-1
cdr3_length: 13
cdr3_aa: CSSTTKVNYGYTF
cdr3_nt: TGCAGCTCTACGACTAAGGTGAACTATGGCTACACCTTC

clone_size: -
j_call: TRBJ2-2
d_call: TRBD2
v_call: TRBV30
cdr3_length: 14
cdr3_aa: CACFETSSVGELFF
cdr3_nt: TGTGCCTGTTTCGAGACTAGCAGTGTCGGGGAGCTGTTTTTT